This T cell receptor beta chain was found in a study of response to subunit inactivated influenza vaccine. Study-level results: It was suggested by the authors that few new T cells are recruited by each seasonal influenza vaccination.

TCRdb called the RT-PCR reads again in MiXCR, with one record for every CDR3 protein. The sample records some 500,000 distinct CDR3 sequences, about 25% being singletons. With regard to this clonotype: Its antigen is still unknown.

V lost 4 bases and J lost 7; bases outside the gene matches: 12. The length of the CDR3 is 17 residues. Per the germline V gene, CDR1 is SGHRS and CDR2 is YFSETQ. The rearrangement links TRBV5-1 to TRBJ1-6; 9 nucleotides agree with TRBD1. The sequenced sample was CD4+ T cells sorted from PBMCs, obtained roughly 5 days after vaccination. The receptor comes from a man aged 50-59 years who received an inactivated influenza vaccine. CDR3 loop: CASSIVGSGTGNSPLHF. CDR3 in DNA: TGCGCCAGCAGCATTGTGGGCTCCGGGACAGGGAATTCACCCCTCCACTTT. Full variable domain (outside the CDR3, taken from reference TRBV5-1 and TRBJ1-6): KAGVTQTPRYLIKTRGQQVTLSCSPISGHRSVSWYQQTPGQGLQFLFEYFSETQRNKGNFPGRFSGRQFSNSRSEMNVSTLELGDSALYLCASSIVGSGTGNSPLHFGNGTRLTVT.